Below, 27 T cell receptor beta chains from the same sample are listed, as sequenced in a study of cytomegalovirus exposure and HLA in healthy donors (dated by TCRdb to about 2017). Library prep was done by the immunoSEQ multiplex PCR assay. The multiplex PCR relied on a mix of 60 forward primers for TCR Vbeta segments and 13 reverse primers for TCR Jbeta segments. The table was pulled from immuneACCESS by TCRdb, which kept in-frame rearrangements only. Such tables lose some clones; where checked, under half of the loss comes from unresolved V genes, and the rest has no known cause. Within this sample are about 120,000 clones, with 83% of them counted one time only. More than 3.5% of the sample rests with the top ten. Material: PBMCs. Receptors were obtained from a middle-aged woman in good health and CMV-seropositive.

Only a few counts were recorded for this clone. Its ends do not fully match the called genes, so a read error is possible. The genes are TRBV7-7 and TRBJ2-1; 7 bases map to TRBD2. Germline V gene lookup returns CDR1 SSHAT and CDR2 FNYEAQ (reference sequence). The length of the CDR3 is 14 residues. Written as DNA, the CDR3 is TGTGCTAGCAGCCGACTAGCTGGCTACAATGAGCAGTTCTTC. It translates to CASSRLAGYNEQFF.

This chain links TRBV6-4 with TRBJ2-7, with 12 positions matching TRBD1. Germline V CDR1 and CDR2: MRHNA, SNTAGT. J lost 5 bases, V lost 4 bases, and 6 bases had no gene match. This CDR3 contains 15 residues. The CDR3: CASSAAGTGGHEQYF. The CDR3 coding sequence is TGTGCCAGCAGTGCCGCCGGGACAGGGGGCCACGAGCAGTACTTC.

The sample holds one count of this clone. The V call is TRBV7-8, the J call TRBJ1-1; 8 nucleotides agree with TRBD1. The CDR3 loop spans 12 amino acids. V was clipped by 5 bases and J by 8 bases; unmatched bases: 4. CDR1 and CDR2 from the germline V gene are SGHVS and FQNEAQ. The CDR3 region has the DNA TGTGCCAGCAGCCCGGACAGGGACGAAGCTTTCTTT. Encoded protein: CASSPDRDEAFF.

The chain recombines TRBV27 with TRBJ1-4; 10 bases match TRBD1. The CDR3 length is 14 residues. Germline CDR1 and CDR2: MNHEY and SMNVEV (reference sequence). J was trimmed by 5 bases and V by 9 bases; bases with no gene match: 6. Here the CDR3 DNA reads TGTGCCAGGATCCCGGGACAGGGGAATGAAAAACTGTTTTTT. Protein product: CARIPGQGNEKLFF. Together with reference TRBV27 and TRBJ1-4, the CDR3 gives the full variable domain: EAQVTQNPRYLITVTGKKLTVTCSQNMNHEYMSWYRQDPGLGLRQIYYSMNVEVTDKGDVPEGYKVSRKEKRNFPLILESPSPNQTSLYFCARIPGQGNEKLFFGSGTQLSVL.

The gene calls are TRBV5-1 and TRBJ2-3, with a possible D match to TRBD2 (5 bases). The CDR3 runs 14 residues. V dropped 6 bases and J dropped 2 bases, with 13 bases sitting between them. The germline CDR1 and CDR2 sequences are SGHRS and YFSETQ. The CDR3: CASNTGGTTDTQYF. The CDR3 nucleotides are TGCGCCAGCAATACCGGAGGTACCACAGATACGCAGTATTTT.

This sequence joins TRBV2 and TRBJ1-2; no definite D call. The CDR3 is 14 amino acids. The germline V gene encodes CDR1 SNHLY and CDR2 FYNNEI. The germline V and J ends were trimmed by 4 bases and 6 bases, with 15 bases remaining between them. CDR3 nucleotide sequence: TGTGCCAGCAGTGTTTATCGACAAGGCAATGGCTACACCTTC. Residues: CASSVYRQGNGYTF.

This sequence joins TRBV28 and TRBJ2-3; TRBD2 agrees at 13 bases. Germline-derived CDR1 and CDR2 are MDHEN and SYDVKM. J was trimmed by 2 bases and V by 5 bases; bases with no gene match: 4. The CDR3 consists of 16 residues. The CDR3 coding sequence is TGTGCCAGCAGTCGGACTAGCGGGAGCCTCACAGATACGCAGTATTTT. Translated, it gives CASSRTSGSLTDTQYF.

The J gene is TRBJ2-1, the V gene TRBV13; 9 positions agree with TRBD2. V shed 5 bases, J shed 0 bases, and the junction held 8 bases outside the gene matches. Per germline, CDR1 PRHDT and CDR2 FYEKMQ (reference sequence). This CDR3 has 17 amino acids. CDR3 DNA: TGTGCCAGCAGCCACAGACTAGCGGCCGACTCCTACAATGAGCAGTTCTTC. Translating gives CASSHRLAADSYNEQFF.

The V gene is TRBV5-4, the J gene TRBJ1-1; D remains ambiguous. Looked up from germline, CDR1 is SGHNT and CDR2 is YYREEE (reference sequence). With 0 bases removed from V and 1 base from J, the gap between germline ends came to 7 bases. This CDR3 has 14 residues. In nucleotides, the CDR3 is TGTGCCAGCAGCTTGGGGGCCCCGAACACTGAAGCTTTCTTT. Its protein is CASSLGAPNTEAFF.

This sequence joins TRBV5-1 and TRBJ1-2, with 8 bases that match TRBD1. Trimming removed 4 bases from V and 7 bases from J; junction bases left unmatched: 12. Germline V gene sequence: CDR1 SGHRS, CDR2 YFSETQ. The CDR3 extends over 15 amino acids. The chain's CDR3 is CASSNRTGTGGGYTF. The CDR3 coding sequence is TGCGCCAGCAGCAACAGGACAGGGACTGGGGGTGGCTACACCTTC.

The chain combines TRBV5-5 with TRBJ2-7, with D perhaps TRBD1 (6 bases). The CDR3 covers 14 residues. Trimming removed 0 bases at V and 2 bases at J, with 9 bases between. Looked up from germline, CDR1 is SGHKS and CDR2 is YYEKEE (reference sequence). The CDR3 reads CASSLVPGAYEQYF. The CDR3 DNA is TGTGCCAGCAGCTTGGTTCCAGGGGCCTACGAGCAGTACTTC. Supplemented by reference TRBV5-5 and TRBJ2-7, the full variable domain reads DAGVTQSPTHLIKTRGQQVTLRCSPISGHKSVSWYQQVLGQGPQFIFQYYEKEERGRGNFPDRFSARQFPNYSSELNVNALLLGDSALYLCASSLVPGAYEQYFGPGTRLTVT.

This clone was counted once. The V gene is TRBV11-2, the J gene TRBJ2-5; D unresolved. The CDR3 consists of 15 residues. The V end was cut by 1 base, the J end by 1 base, with 10 bases between. Germline V CDR1 and CDR2: SGHAT, FQNNGV. CDR3 DNA sequence: TGTGCCAGCAGCTTAGTATTTTCGGTCCAAGAGACCCAGTACTTC. It codes for CASSLVFSVQETQYF.

This clone was counted a few times. CDR3: CASSLETSSNEQFF. The CDR3 bases are TGTGCCAGCAGTTTAGAGACTAGCTCAAATGAGCAGTTCTTC. The chain recombines TRBV27 with TRBJ2-1; 7 bases agree with TRBD2. CDR3 size: 14 residues. Germline V gene data show CDR1 as MNHEY and CDR2 as SMNVEV (reference sequence). Unmatched junction bases numbered 5, after V lost 2 bases and J lost 7 bases.

The CDR3 sequence is CASSQDLFGTSNQPQHF. CDR3 bases: TGTGCCAGCAGCCAAGATCTTTTTGGGACAAGCAATCAGCCCCAGCATTTT. This chain uses TRBV4-2 with TRBJ1-5, with a tentative D call TRBD1 (6 bases). Trimming pared 0 bases from V and 1 base from J, leaving 13 bases between. The CDR3 runs to 17 residues. CDR1 and CDR2 (germline): LGHNA, YNFKEQ.

This chain joins TRBV5-5 and TRBJ2-1; 9 bases map to TRBD2. The V and J ends lost 0 bases and 12 bases, in that order; junction bases with no gene match: 10. The CDR3 is 15 amino acids. Germline CDR1 reads SGHKS; CDR2 reads YYEKEE (reference sequence). The CDR3 sequence is CASSLAWIAGELQFF. Written as DNA, the CDR3 is TGTGCCAGCAGCTTGGCCTGGATAGCGGGGGAGTTGCAGTTCTTC.

This chain uses TRBV6-6 with TRBJ2-1; 12 bases match TRBD2. The CDR3 spans 15 residues. Germline loops: CDR1 MNHNY, CDR2 SVGAGI (reference sequence). With V trimmed by 2 bases and J by 5 bases, 1 base remained unmatched. The CDR3 region is CASSYGLAGNNEQFF. In DNA form, the CDR3 reads TGTGCCAGCAGTTACGGACTAGCGGGGAACAATGAGCAGTTCTTC.

The chain carries TRBV30 and TRBJ2-7; D is undetermined. The V gene lost 0 bases and the J gene lost 6 bases, with 12 bases spanning the gap. The CDR3 extends over 13 amino acids. Germline-derived CDR1 and CDR2 are GTSNPN and SVGIG (reference sequence). DNA for the CDR3: TGTGCCTGGAGTGTAGTAGCTACGAGCGAGCAGTACTTC. Translated: CAWSVVATSEQYF.

The V and J genes are TRBV9 and TRBJ2-3, with D possibly matching TRBD1 (6 bases). Germline V CDR1 and CDR2: SGDLS, YYNGEE. V shed 0 bases and J shed 2 bases, with 7 bases lying between them. This CDR3 region has 14 residues. CDR3 loop: CASSVEGVTDTQYF. The CDR3 nucleotides are TGTGCCAGCAGCGTAGAGGGGGTCACAGATACGCAGTATTTT.

The chain carries TRBV10-3 and TRBJ2-7; 9 bases fit TRBD1. The V gene's germline CDR1 is ENHRY and CDR2 SYGVKD. CDR3 length: 17 residues. Germline trimming cut 8 bases from V and 3 bases from J; bases unmatched to any gene: 17. The CDR3 here is CAIAPNNAGQGIYEQYF. In DNA, the CDR3 is TGTGCCATCGCACCCAACAACGCGGGACAGGGTATCTACGAGCAGTACTTC.

The rearrangement uses TRBV6-5 and TRBJ1-1, with D perhaps TRBD1 (6 bases). This CDR3 region has 14 residues. Germline V gene lookup returns CDR1 MNHEY and CDR2 SVGAGI. Between the trimmed V and J ends, which lost 4 bases and 4 bases, there was a span of 13 bases. The CDR3, as DNA: TGTGCCAGCAGTTTGACAGGTCGAGTCACTGAAGCTTTCTTT. Residues: CASSLTGRVTEAFF.

The V and J genes are TRBV5-4 and TRBJ1-5; D call uncertain. V was pared by 5 bases and J by 4 bases, with 10 bases between. The CDR3 is 13 amino acids. Germline V gene lookup returns CDR1 SGHNT and CDR2 YYREEE (reference sequence). In nucleotides, the CDR3 is TGTGCCAGCAGGGAGCATCTAAATCAGCCCCAGCATTTT. Amino acid sequence: CASREHLNQPQHF.

The chain couples TRBV2 to TRBJ2-3; D ambiguous. From germline, CDR1 is SNHLY and CDR2 FYNNEI. V lost 5 bases and J lost 5, with 8 bases in between. This CDR3 spans 12 amino acids. CDR3 loop: CASSLVRDTQYF. CDR3 nucleotide sequence: TGTGCCAGCAGTCTAGTCAGAGATACGCAGTATTTT.

Worth noting for this clone: The germline gene is not matched at one end of the junction; a read error may be the cause. The chain is built from TRBV7-9 and TRBJ1-1; the D is unclear. CDR1 and CDR2 from the germline V gene are SEHNR and FQNEAQ (reference sequence). The length of the CDR3 is 11 residues. CDR3 nucleotide sequence: TGTTCCAGCAGCCCGGGAAGTGAAGCTTTCTTT. It translates to CSSSPGSEAFF.

This clone has just a few counts. The chain uses TRBV9 and TRBJ2-1; 8 bases fit TRBD2. Looked up from germline, CDR1 is SGDLS and CDR2 is YYNGEE. Trimming at V came to 4 bases and at J to 10 bases, leaving 7 bases not matched to a gene. The CDR3 contains 13 residues. The CDR3 coding sequence is TGTGCCAGCAGCCCCACTAGCGGCGCAGAGCAGTTCTTC. It translates to CASSPTSGAEQFF.

The rearrangement uses TRBV5-1 and TRBJ1-1; tentative D call: TRBD1 (6 bases). V lost 4 bases to trimming and J lost 1 base, with 11 bases between them. CDR3 length equals 14 residues. Germline CDR1 is SGHRS and CDR2 is YFSETQ. The CDR3 region has the DNA TGCGCCAGCAGCCGCGGACAGCAGAACACTGAAGCTTTCTTT. Translating gives CASSRGQQNTEAFF.

Only one count was recorded for this clone. J is TRBJ2-2 and V is TRBV28; D unresolved. The germline V gene encodes CDR1 MDHEN and CDR2 SYDVKM. The CDR3 sequence is 14 residues long. V was shortened by 1 base and J by 0 bases, with 3 bases between the two germline ends. CDR3 protein: CASSLFTNTGELFF. The CDR3 DNA is TGTGCCAGCAGTTTATTTACGAACACCGGGGAGCTGTTTTTT.

The chain recombines TRBV30 with TRBJ2-4; 14 nucleotides agree with TRBD2. V dropped 4 bases and J dropped 15; count of bases not matched to a gene: 8. CDR3 size: 13 residues. Germline CDR1 is GTSNPN and CDR2 is SVGIG (reference sequence). CDR3 DNA: TGTGCCTGGACCCGGACTAGCGGGGGGCTAGTGTACTTC. Protein: CAWTRTSGGLVYF.